These 15 T cell receptor beta chains were all obtained from the same sample, sequenced in a study of T cells in Graves' hyperthyroidism and ophthalmopathy. The TCR beta CDR3 regions underwent amplification using RNA transcripts as the source. An initial round of RT-PCR targeting the TCR CDR3 relied on the HTBI primer set. TCRdb reprocessed the multiplex PCR reads via MiXCR and lists one record per CDR3 protein. The sample includes about 600,000 distinct CDR3 sequences, more than 15% seen only once; the top ten take approximately 3.5%. Material: blood. The origin of the receptors is a woman in her thirties or forties with Graves' ophthalmopathy.

The chain uses TRBV5-1 and TRBJ2-1, with TRBD2 matching 8 bases. This CDR3 is built from 17 residues. V dropped 0 bases and J dropped 0; count of bases not matched to a gene: 5. CDR1 is SGHRS, CDR2 YFSETQ, per germline. The CDR3 DNA follows: TGCGCCAGCAGCTTGGCCGGGGGGGCGATCTCCTACAATGAGCAGTTCTTC. This encodes CASSLAGGAISYNEQFF.

At least ten counts were recorded for this clonotype. The V and J genes are TRBV20-1 and TRBJ2-3; tentative D call: TRBD2 (7 bases). Germline assignment: CDR1 DFQATT and CDR2 SNEGSKA (reference sequence). Trimming shortened V by 8 bases and J by 8 bases, and 26 bases separated the two germline ends. This CDR3 comprises 15 residues. This CDR3 is CSSIPAAGAYRTQYF. The CDR3 DNA reads as TGCAGTTCTATCCCGGCGGCGGGGGCATACCGTACGCAGTATTTT.

In its sample, this clonotype was seen a few times. The chain carries TRBV10-3 and TRBJ1-1; no clear D gene. The CDR3 is 15 residues long. CDR1 and CDR2 (germline): ENHRY, SYGVKD. V was trimmed by 4 bases and J by 6 bases, leaving 18 bases between them. The CDR3 DNA reads as TGTGCCATCAGTGGGAATTCCGATACCGGCGCTGAAGCTTTCTTT. The encoded protein is CAISGNSDTGAEAFF.

This clonotype was counted only a few times. The chain uses TRBV30 and TRBJ2-5; TRBD1 matches at 9 bases. In germline, CDR1 is GTSNPN, CDR2 SVGIG (reference sequence). The CDR3 totals 14 residues. V lost 3 bases to trimming and J lost 5 bases; unmatched junction nucleotides: 7. Here the CDR3 reads CAWSPTGGRETQYF. The CDR3 region has the DNA TGTGCCTGGAGCCCTACAGGGGGCCGCGAGACCCAGTACTTC.

This clonotype showed up just a few times. The rearrangement links TRBV12-5 to TRBJ1-1; D is unclear. The CDR3 consists of 14 residues. V was shortened by 0 bases and J by 1 base, with 6 bases between the two germline ends. CDR1 and CDR2 (germline): LGHNT, FRNRAP. CDR3 in amino acids: CASGLVPENTEAFF. The CDR3 DNA reads TGTGCTAGTGGTTTGGTCCCGGAGAACACTGAAGCTTTCTTT.

In this sample, this clonotype turned up a few times. The V gene is TRBV14, the J gene TRBJ2-1; D is uncertain. In germline, CDR1 is SGHDN, CDR2 FVKESK. V was shortened by 2 bases and J by 7 bases, with 3 bases between the two germline ends. The CDR3 is 11 residues long. This CDR3 is CASSQPNEQFF. DNA for the CDR3: TGTGCCAGCAGCCAACCTAATGAGCAGTTCTTC.

This clonotype showed up just a few times. One junction end disagrees with the germline gene, perhaps due to a read error. The J gene is TRBJ2-3, the V gene TRBV4-1; D is possibly TRBD1 (6 bases). The germline V gene has CDR1 MGHRA and CDR2 YSYEKL. The CDR3 consists of 17 residues. The CDR3 is CANSQQTQGRRTHTQYF. The CDR3 DNA reads as TGCGCCAACAGCCAACAAACACAGGGAAGAAGGACTCATACGCAGTATTTT.

In its sample, this clonotype was seen many times. The rearrangement links TRBV27 to TRBJ2-1; D gene ambiguous. Germline CDR1 reads MNHEY; CDR2 reads SMNVEV (reference sequence). The germline V and J ends were trimmed by 7 bases and 0 bases, with 13 bases remaining between them. The CDR3 covers 15 residues. CDR3 nucleotides: TGTGCCAGCACGACGGGCCGGAGCTCCTACAATGAGCAGTTCTTC. Protein: CASTTGRSSYNEQFF.

This clonotype was found many times. This chain uses TRBV3-1 with TRBJ1-5; D unclear. CDR3 length: 13 amino acids. Looked up from germline, CDR1 is LGHDT and CDR2 is YNNKEL (reference sequence). V lost 1 base to trimming and J lost 5 bases, with 6 bases between them. CDR3 nucleotides: TGTGCCAGCAGCCAAGCTCTTTATCAGCCCCAGCATTTT. Its protein product is CASSQALYQPQHF.

This clonotype was counted a few times. This chain connects TRBV6-1 to TRBJ1-6; tentatively, D is TRBD1 (5 bases). CDR3 length: 13 residues. The germline V and J ends were trimmed by 5 bases and 11 bases, with 13 bases remaining between them. Germline loops: CDR1 MNHNS, CDR2 SASEGT. The CDR3 protein is CASSRGEEAPLHF. For the CDR3, the DNA is TGTGCCAGCAGTAGAGGGGAGGAGGCACCCCTCCACTTT.

The CDR3 bases are TGCGCCAGCAGCTTGGGCGGGGGGGTCGACCCTCAGTACTTC. This translates into CASSLGGGVDPQYF. The chain uses TRBV5-1 and TRBJ2-7, with 9 bases aligning to TRBD2. The V gene end was trimmed by 0 bases and the J gene end by 10 bases; junction bases not matched to a gene: 8. This CDR3 is 14 amino acids long. Germline V gene sequence: CDR1 SGHRS, CDR2 YFSETQ.

This clonotype was counted a few times. The chain couples TRBV29-1 to TRBJ1-2; TRBD1 is a possible D gene (6 bases). This CDR3 contains 14 residues. Per germline, CDR1 SQVTM and CDR2 ANQGSEA. V shed 3 bases and J shed 4 bases, with 15 bases lying between them. The chain's CDR3 is CSVDWGQRGYGYTF. The CDR3, as DNA: TGCAGCGTTGATTGGGGACAACGGGGCTATGGCTACACCTTC. Full variable domain (rest looked up from reference TRBV29-1 and TRBJ1-2): SAVISQKPSRDICQRGTSLTIQCQVDSQVTMMFWYRQQPGQSLTLIATANQGSEATYESGFVIDKFPISRPNLTFSTLTVSNMSPEDSSIYLCSVDWGQRGYGYTFGSGTRLTVV.

This clonotype was seen repeatedly, ten times or more. This chain connects TRBV27 to TRBJ2-7, with 8 bases identical to TRBD1. The CDR3 has 16 amino acids. V trimming: 2 bases; J trimming: 3 bases; junction bases outside the gene matches: 9. Germline V gene lookup returns CDR1 MNHEY and CDR2 SMNVEV (reference sequence). The CDR3 region is CASSLAGQVMVYEQYF. The CDR3 nucleotides are TGTGCCAGCAGTTTAGCGGGACAGGTCATGGTCTACGAGCAGTACTTC.

This clonotype was picked up many times. V is TRBV2 and J is TRBJ2-5, with 8 nucleotides matching TRBD2. Germline V gene sequence: CDR1 SNHLY, CDR2 FYNNEI. V trimming: 8 bases; J trimming: 4 bases; junction bases outside the gene matches: 6. This CDR3 is built from 13 residues. The CDR3 bases are TGTGCCAGCTTTCCGGGGGGGCCAGAGACCCAGTACTTC. Its protein product is CASFPGGPETQYF.

This clonotype was counted at least ten times. The chain links TRBV12-3 or TRBV12-4 to TRBJ2-2, with D tentatively TRBD1 (7 bases). Trimming removed 2 bases at V and 6 bases at J, with 13 bases between. CDR3 length equals 15 residues. Here the CDR3 reads CASSLTGEVAGELFF. Written as DNA, the CDR3 is TGTGCCAGCAGTTTAACAGGGGAGGTAGCCGGGGAGCTGTTTTTT.